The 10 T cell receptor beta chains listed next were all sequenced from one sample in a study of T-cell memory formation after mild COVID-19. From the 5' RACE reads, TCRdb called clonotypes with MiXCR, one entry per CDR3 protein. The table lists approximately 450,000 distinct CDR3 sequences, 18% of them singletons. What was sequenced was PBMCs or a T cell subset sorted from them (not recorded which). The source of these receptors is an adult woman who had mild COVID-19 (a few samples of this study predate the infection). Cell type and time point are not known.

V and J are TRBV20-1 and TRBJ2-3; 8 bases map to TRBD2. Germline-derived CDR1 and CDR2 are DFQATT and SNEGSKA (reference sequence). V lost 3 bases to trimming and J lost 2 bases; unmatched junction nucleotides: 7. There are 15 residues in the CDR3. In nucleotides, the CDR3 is TGCAGTGCTAGTGGATGTAGCGGGACCACAGATACGCAGTATTTT. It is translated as CSASGCSGTTDTQYF.

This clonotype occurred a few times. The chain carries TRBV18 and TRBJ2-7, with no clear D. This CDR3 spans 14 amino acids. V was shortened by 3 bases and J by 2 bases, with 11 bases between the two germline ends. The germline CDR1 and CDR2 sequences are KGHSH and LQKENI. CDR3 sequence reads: CASSPPGFPYEQYF. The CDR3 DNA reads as TGTGCCAGCTCACCCCCCGGTTTTCCCTACGAGCAGTACTTC. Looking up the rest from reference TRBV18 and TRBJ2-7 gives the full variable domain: NAGVMQNPRHLVRRRGQEARLRCSPMKGHSHVYWYRQLPEEGLKFMVYLQKENIIDESGMPKERFSAEFPKEGPSILRIQQVVRGDSAAYFCASSPPGFPYEQYFGPGTRLTVT.

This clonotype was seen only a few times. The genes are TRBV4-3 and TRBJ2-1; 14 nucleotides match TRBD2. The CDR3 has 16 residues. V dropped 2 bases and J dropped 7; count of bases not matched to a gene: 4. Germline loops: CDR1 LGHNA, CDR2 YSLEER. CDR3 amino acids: CASSQSGTSGGNEQFF. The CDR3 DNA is TGCGCCAGCAGCCAATCCGGGACTAGCGGGGGAAATGAGCAGTTCTTC.

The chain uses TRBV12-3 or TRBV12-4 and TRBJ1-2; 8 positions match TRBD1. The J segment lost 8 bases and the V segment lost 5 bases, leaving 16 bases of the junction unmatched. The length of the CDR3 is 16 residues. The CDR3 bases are TGTGCCAGCAGTCCCGCCCGGTTCAGGGGGCTTAGGGGCTACACCTTC. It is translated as CASSPARFRGLRGYTF.

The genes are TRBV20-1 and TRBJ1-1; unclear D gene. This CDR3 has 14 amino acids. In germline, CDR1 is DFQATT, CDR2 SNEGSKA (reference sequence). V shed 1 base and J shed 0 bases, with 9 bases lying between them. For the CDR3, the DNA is TGCAGTGCTAGAGTGGCCGGATTGAACACTGAAGCTTTCTTT. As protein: CSARVAGLNTEAFF.

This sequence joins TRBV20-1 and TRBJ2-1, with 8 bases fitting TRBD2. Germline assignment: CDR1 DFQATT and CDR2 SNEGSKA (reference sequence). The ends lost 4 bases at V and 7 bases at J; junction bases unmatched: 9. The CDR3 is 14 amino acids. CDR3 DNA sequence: TGCAGTGCTACGGGAGGGCCGGGGGAAAATGAGCAGTTCTTC. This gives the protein CSATGGPGENEQFF.

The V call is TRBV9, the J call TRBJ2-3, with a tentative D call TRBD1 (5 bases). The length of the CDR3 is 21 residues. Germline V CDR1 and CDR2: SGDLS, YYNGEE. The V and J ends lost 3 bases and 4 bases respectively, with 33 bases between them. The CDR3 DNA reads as TGTGCCAGCAGCGGAATAAGCGTACAGGATCTGCTCGATTCTGGTCCAGATACGCAGTATTTT. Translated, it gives CASSGISVQDLLDSGPDTQYF.

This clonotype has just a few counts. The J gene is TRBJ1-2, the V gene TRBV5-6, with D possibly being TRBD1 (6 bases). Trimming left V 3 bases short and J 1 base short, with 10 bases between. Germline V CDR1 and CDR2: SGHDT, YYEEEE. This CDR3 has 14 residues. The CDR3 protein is CASSWGAVNYGYTF. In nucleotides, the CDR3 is TGTGCCAGCAGCTGGGGGGCGGTTAACTATGGCTACACCTTC.

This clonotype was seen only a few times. The CDR3, as DNA: TGTGCCAGCAGCTTCGTGAATTACAATGAGCAGTTCTTC. Residues: CASSFVNYNEQFF. This rearrangement joins TRBV13 to TRBJ2-1; no definite D call. Germline assignment: CDR1 PRHDT and CDR2 FYEKMQ (reference sequence). This CDR3 has 13 amino acids. Trimming took 3 bases from V and 4 from J, leaving 7 bases between them.

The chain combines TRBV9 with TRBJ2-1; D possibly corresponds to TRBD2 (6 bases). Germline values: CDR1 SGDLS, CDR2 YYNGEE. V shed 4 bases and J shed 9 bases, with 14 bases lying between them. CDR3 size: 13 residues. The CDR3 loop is CASSPIIGGEQFF. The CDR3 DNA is TGTGCCAGCAGCCCGATCATCGGGGGTGAGCAGTTCTTC. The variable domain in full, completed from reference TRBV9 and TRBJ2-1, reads DSGVTQTPKHLITATGQRVTLRCSPRSGDLSVYWYQQSLDQGLQFLIQYYNGEERAKGNILERFSAQQFPDLHSELNLSSLELGDSALYFCASSPIIGGEQFFGPGTRLTVL.